The 27 T cell receptor beta chains given below trace back to one sample, sequenced in a study of identical twins. TCRdb analysed the 5' RACE reads with MiXCR anew, one entry per CDR3 protein. The sample has some 500,000 distinct CDR3 sequences, 14% seen once; the top ten hold about 1%. These same records also appear under a second study, on yellow fever vaccine responses in identical twins.

Source material: CD4+ T cells sorted from blood. The receptors come from a woman aged 18-29 years in good health.

This clonotype was seen only a few times. The CDR3 is CASRFLMNTEAFF. For the CDR3, the DNA is TGTGCCAGCAGGTTCCTGATGAACACTGAAGCTTTCTTT. The rearrangement joins TRBV2 to TRBJ1-1; D unresolved. Germline CDR1 is SNHLY and CDR2 is FYNNEI. This CDR3 is built from 13 residues. The ends were cut back, 6 bases at V and 0 bases at J, with 8 bases in the middle.

The rearrangement joins TRBV7-9 to TRBJ2-3; D call uncertain. Trimming removed 0 bases from V and 3 bases from J, with 10 bases in between. The CDR3 sequence is 15 residues long. The germline V gene has CDR1 SEHNR and CDR2 FQNEAQ (reference sequence). CDR3 in amino acids: CASSLAEVRTDTQYF. The CDR3 DNA is TGTGCCAGCAGCTTAGCCGAGGTGAGAACAGATACGCAGTATTTT.

The table lists this clonotype with a few counts. The V gene is TRBV2, the J gene TRBJ2-3; 8 bases are shared with TRBD2. CDR1 is SNHLY, CDR2 FYNNEI, per germline. V gave up 2 bases and J gave up 6 bases; unmatched junction bases: 10. The length of the CDR3 is 16 residues. The CDR3 nucleotides read TGTGCCAGCAGTGAAATAACAGCGGGAGTGGGTGATACGCAGTATTTT. As protein: CASSEITAGVGDTQYF.

The chain has TRBV12-3 or TRBV12-4 and TRBJ2-7, with TRBD1 matching over 8 bases. The CDR3 spans 16 residues. Germline trimming cut 5 bases from V and 1 base from J; bases unmatched to any gene: 10. This chain's CDR3 is CASSPAGQGASYEQYF. CDR3 bases: TGTGCCAGCAGTCCGGCGGGGCAGGGGGCATCCTACGAGCAGTACTTC.

This clonotype turned up a few times. This chain connects TRBV2 to TRBJ2-6; D uncertain. The CDR3 sequence is 15 residues long. Trimming removed 7 bases from V and 0 bases from J, with 10 bases in between. Germline V lookup: CDR1 SNHLY, CDR2 FYNNEI. Written as DNA, the CDR3 is TGTGCCAGCACGGGCCAAATCTCTGGGGCCAACGTCCTGACTTTC. Residues: CASTGQISGANVLTF. The complete variable domain, with remaining parts taken from reference TRBV2 and TRBJ2-6, reads EPEVTQTPSHQVTQMGQEVILRCVPISNHLYFYWYRQILGQKVEFLVSFYNNEISEKSEIFDDQFSVERPDGSNFTLKIRSTKLEDSAMYFCASTGQISGANVLTFGAGSRLTVL.

This clonotype turned up a few times. The V call is TRBV4-2, the J call TRBJ2-7, with D hard to call. The CDR3 consists of 14 residues. The germline V gene encodes CDR1 LGHNA and CDR2 YNFKEQ. V was clipped by 1 base and J by 1 base, with 8 bases between them. The CDR3 reads CASSQGHGSYEQYF. In DNA form, the CDR3 reads TGTGCCAGCAGCCAAGGGCACGGTTCCTACGAGCAGTACTTC.

This clonotype has ten or more counts. The rearrangement joins TRBV5-1 to TRBJ2-2; maybe TRBD2 (6 bases). This CDR3 has 16 amino acids. V lost 4 bases and J 0 bases, leaving 13 bases between the germline ends. The germline CDR1 and CDR2 sequences are SGHRS and YFSETQ. CDR3 nucleotides: TGCGCCAGCAGCCATGGAATAGCGGCGAACACCGGGGAGCTGTTTTTT. Encoded protein: CASSHGIAANTGELFF. The variable domain in full, with the rest retrieved from reference TRBV5-1 and TRBJ2-2, is KAGVTQTPRYLIKTRGQQVTLSCSPISGHRSVSWYQQTPGQGLQFLFEYFSETQRNKGNFPGRFSGRQFSNSRSEMNVSTLELGDSALYLCASSHGIAANTGELFFGEGSRLTVL.

This clonotype has only a few counts. This chain uses TRBV7-9 with TRBJ1-2; TRBD1 aligns across 9 bases. Germline assignment: CDR1 SEHNR and CDR2 FQNEAQ (reference sequence). The CDR3 contains 13 residues. V was clipped by 5 bases and J by 6 bases; unmatched bases: 4. For the CDR3, the DNA is TGTGCCAGCAGCCCCGGGACAGGGCATGGCTACACCTTC. Translating gives CASSPGTGHGYTF. Complete variable domain (other parts from reference TRBV7-9 and TRBJ1-2): DTGVSQNPRHKITKRGQNVTFRCDPISEHNRLYWYRQTLGQGPEFLTYFQNEAQLEKSRLLSDRFSAERPKGSFSTLEIQRTEQGDSAMYLCASSPGTGHGYTFGSGTRLTVV.

The V and J genes are TRBV11-1 and TRBJ2-7; D is ambiguous. The CDR3 has 13 residues. Germline values: CDR1 SGHAT, CDR2 FQDESV (reference sequence). V lost 1 base, J lost 2 bases, and 6 bases lay in between. CDR3 DNA sequence: TGTGCCAGCAGCTTAGAGGACCCCTACGAGCAGTACTTC. Translated, it gives CASSLEDPYEQYF.

There are a few counts of this clonotype. This chain uses TRBV7-9 with TRBJ1-5; D remains ambiguous. V was cut by 1 base and J by 13 bases, with 11 bases left in between. Germline lookup yields CDR1 SEHNR and CDR2 FQNEAQ (reference sequence). The CDR3 totals 12 residues. The CDR3 sequence is CASSLGAHLQHF. CDR3 DNA sequence: TGTGCCAGCAGCTTAGGGGCCCACCTTCAGCATTTT.

This clonotype has a handful of counts. The chain joins TRBV6-2 or TRBV6-3 to TRBJ2-7; 7 bases fit TRBD2. Germline CDR1 MNHEY, CDR2 SVGEGT. The CDR3 totals 15 residues. V shed 5 bases and J 2 bases; nucleotides not matched to a gene: 9. Here the CDR3 reads CASSLERGFAYEQYF. CDR3 DNA: TGTGCCAGCAGTCTCGAGCGGGGATTCGCCTACGAGCAGTACTTC.

J is TRBJ2-4 and V is TRBV7-9; TRBD1 is a possible D gene (6 bases). Deletions cut 5 bases from V and 0 bases from J, with 14 bases between. The V gene's germline CDR1 is SEHNR and CDR2 FQNEAQ (reference sequence). This CDR3 comprises 16 residues. CDR3 sequence: CASSVGHGIAKNIQYF. CDR3 coding DNA: TGTGCCAGCAGCGTGGGACACGGAATAGCCAAAAACATTCAGTACTTC.

This clonotype was recorded at least ten times. This sequence joins TRBV12-3 or TRBV12-4 and TRBJ2-2, with 14 nucleotides matching TRBD2. CDR3 length: 21 residues. V lost 2 bases to trimming and J lost 3 bases; unmatched junction nucleotides: 14. DNA of the CDR3: TGTGCCAGCAGTTTAACGTTGCGGGGACTAGCGGGAGTTCGGGACACCGGGGAGCTGTTTTTT. Residues: CASSLTLRGLAGVRDTGELFF.

This clonotype was found many times. V gene TRBV3-1 combines with J gene TRBJ2-2; tentatively, D is TRBD1 (5 bases). V gave up 1 base and J gave up 6 bases, with 12 bases separating them. Germline CDR1 is LGHDT and CDR2 is YNNKEL (reference sequence). CDR3 length: 15 amino acids. The CDR3 loop reads CASSQGWQGPGELFF. CDR3 coding DNA: TGTGCCAGCAGCCAAGGGTGGCAGGGCCCCGGGGAGCTGTTTTTT.

V usage is TRBV5-1 and J usage is TRBJ1-2, with TRBD1 as a possible D gene (5 bases). Deletions cut 0 bases from V and 7 bases from J, with 13 bases between. The CDR3 consists of 14 residues. CDR1 is SGHRS, CDR2 YFSETQ, per germline. In DNA form, the CDR3 reads TGCGCCAGCAGCTTGGTGGGGCAGGGTCTTGGCTACACCTTC. Translating gives CASSLVGQGLGYTF.

The chain couples TRBV6-5 to TRBJ2-7, with D perhaps matching TRBD2 (6 bases). The CDR3 length is 15 residues. Germline assignment: CDR1 MNHEY and CDR2 SVGAGI. Trimming removed 2 bases at V and 2 bases at J, with 13 bases between. The CDR3 reads CASSYQAGLAYEQYF. The CDR3 bases are TGTGCCAGCAGTTACCAGGCGGGGTTAGCCTACGAGCAGTACTTC.

This clonotype was counted between two and nine times. This chain connects TRBV13 to TRBJ2-1; tentatively, D is TRBD2 (5 bases). V lost 5 bases and J 6 bases, leaving 23 bases between the germline ends. Germline assignment: CDR1 PRHDT and CDR2 FYEKMQ (reference sequence). The CDR3 has 17 residues. DNA of the CDR3: TGTGCCAGCAGCATCGGAGGTCGGTCTCCGACCCTCAATGAGCAGTTCTTC. Protein: CASSIGGRSPTLNEQFF.

This clonotype was observed a handful of times. The chain has TRBV18 and TRBJ2-7; a weak D match, TRBD1 (7 bases). Germline V gene data show CDR1 as KGHSH and CDR2 as LQKENI. Trimming cost V 1 base and J 4 bases, with 14 bases left between them. This CDR3 spans 15 amino acids. The DNA of the CDR3 is TGTGCCAGCTCACCACAGGAGGGGGCGCGGTACGAGCAGTACTTC. Translating gives CASSPQEGARYEQYF.

This clonotype was observed a handful of times. The chain uses TRBV5-1 and TRBJ2-2; D gene uncertain. CDR1 and CDR2 (germline): SGHRS, YFSETQ. V gave up 5 bases and J gave up 4 bases, with 15 bases separating them. The CDR3 runs to 15 residues. CDR3: CASRATTQSTGELFF. CDR3 coding DNA: TGCGCCAGCAGGGCGACCACTCAATCCACCGGGGAGCTGTTTTTT.

This clonotype has at least ten counts. The chain employs TRBV27 and TRBJ2-1; 10 nucleotides line up with TRBD2. After removal of 4 bases from V and 0 bases from J, the junction contained 3 bases not matched to a gene. From germline, CDR1 is MNHEY and CDR2 SMNVEV (reference sequence). This CDR3 has 16 amino acids. The CDR3 coding sequence is TGTGCCAGCAGTTCCCCTAGCGGGGGCTCCTACAATGAGCAGTTCTTC. Encoded protein: CASSSPSGGSYNEQFF.

The sample holds a few counts of this clonotype. The genes are TRBV6-5 and TRBJ2-7, with a weak D call TRBD1 (6 bases). The CDR3 runs 12 residues. Germline CDR1 reads MNHEY; CDR2 reads SVGAGI. The V end lost 6 bases, the J end lost 1 base, and 7 bases lay between the germline ends. CDR3 in DNA: TGTGCCAGCAGAGGACAGTCCTACGAGCAGTACTTC. Its translation: CASRGQSYEQYF.

The chain uses TRBV3-1 and TRBJ2-5; D perhaps matches TRBD1 (5 bases). There are 13 residues in the CDR3. V was clipped by 3 bases and J by 3 bases, with 8 bases between them. The germline V gene encodes CDR1 LGHDT and CDR2 YNNKEL (reference sequence). The CDR3 loop is CASSHLGEETQYF. The CDR3 coding sequence is TGTGCCAGCAGCCATCTAGGGGAAGAGACCCAGTACTTC.

This chain uses TRBV5-5 with TRBJ2-7; tentative D call: TRBD1 (6 bases). Trimming left V 3 bases short and J 5 bases short, with 6 bases between. Germline CDR1 reads SGHKS; CDR2 reads YYEKEE (reference sequence). This CDR3 region has 11 residues. The CDR3 nucleotides read TGTGCCAGCAGCTGGACAGACGAGCAGTACTTC. It translates to CASSWTDEQYF.

As for this clonotype: The junction departs from the called germline gene at one end, perhaps through a read error. The chain is built from TRBV2 and TRBJ2-1; 8 bases fit TRBD1. CDR1 is SNHLY, CDR2 FYNNEI, per germline. This CDR3 has 14 amino acids. The CDR3 spells CASREAGGAGEQFF. The CDR3 DNA sequence: TGTGCCAGCAGGGAAGCAGGGGGCGCGGGGGAGCAGTTCTTC.

This clonotype has just a few counts. The rearrangement links TRBV3-1 to TRBJ2-1, with 10 bases matching TRBD2. Germline CDR1 is LGHDT and CDR2 is YNNKEL (reference sequence). V lost 4 bases and J lost 7; bases outside the gene matches: 7. This CDR3 has 15 amino acids. The CDR3 region is CASSRPLTSGNEQFF. CDR3 bases: TGTGCCAGCAGCCGCCCGTTGACTAGCGGGAATGAGCAGTTCTTC.

This clonotype was counted only a few times. The CDR3 loop is CSARVFGGTYEQYF. The DNA of the CDR3 is TGCAGTGCTAGAGTTTTCGGGGGAACCTACGAGCAGTACTTC. The chain combines TRBV20-1 with TRBJ2-7; a weak D match, TRBD2 (6 bases). Trimming took off 1 base at V and 2 bases at J, with 12 bases between the two ends. In germline, CDR1 is DFQATT, CDR2 SNEGSKA (reference sequence). The CDR3 runs 14 residues.

The V call is TRBV7-9, the J call TRBJ2-5; 10 nucleotides line up with TRBD2. The CDR3 loop spans 17 amino acids. The germline CDR1 and CDR2 sequences are SEHNR and FQNEAQ (reference sequence). V was clipped by 1 base and J by 0 bases; unmatched bases: 5. In DNA, the CDR3 is TGTGCCAGCAGCTTAGTCGGACTAGCGGAGAACCAAGAGACCCAGTACTTC. Translating it yields CASSLVGLAENQETQYF.